The sequence of this T cell receptor beta chain was determined in a study of CD8 T cells in Susac syndrome. V shed 4 bases and J 6 bases; nucleotides not matched to a gene: 8. The CDR3 contains 14 residues. The germline gives CDR1 WNHNN, CDR2 SYGVQD (reference sequence). The T cells that were sequenced for TCR beta were CD8+ and CD4+ cells from blood. The control participants were healthy donors, and these controls were matched with respect to both age and sex. The authors reverse transcribed roughly 0.5 to 1 ug RNA with random hexamers. The method of amplification for TCR beta CDR3 was immunoSEQ multiplex PCR, covering 54 Vbeta and 13 Jbeta. TCRdb used MiXCR to reprocess the immunoSEQ multiplex PCR reads, holding one entry per CDR3 protein. The repertoire includes 150,000 or so distinct CDR3 sequences, about 94% of them detected once, and more than 0.11% sits in the top ten. To note about this clonotype: Antigen unknown.

Study-level results: As acknowledged by the study, its TCR sequencing and HLA analysis included a relatively small number of individuals.

The V and J genes are TRBV10-1 and TRBJ2-7; 8 bases align to TRBD1. Sequencing used CD4+ T cells from PBMCs. The clonotype comes from a human donor in good health. CDR3 coding DNA: TGCGCCAGCAGTGGGGGACAGGTGTCGGCCGAGCAGTACTTC. This encodes CASSGGQVSAEQYF.